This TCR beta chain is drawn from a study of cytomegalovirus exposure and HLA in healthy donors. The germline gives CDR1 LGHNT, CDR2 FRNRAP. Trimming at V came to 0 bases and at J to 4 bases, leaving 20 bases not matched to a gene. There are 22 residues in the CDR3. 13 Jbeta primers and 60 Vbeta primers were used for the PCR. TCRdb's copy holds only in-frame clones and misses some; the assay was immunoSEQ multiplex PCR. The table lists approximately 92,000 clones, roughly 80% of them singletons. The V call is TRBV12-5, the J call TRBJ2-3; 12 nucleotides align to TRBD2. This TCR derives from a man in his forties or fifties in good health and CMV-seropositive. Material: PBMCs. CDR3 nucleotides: TGTGCTAGTGGTTTGGTACATGGGACGCCGGGGCTAGCGGGGGGGCTGCCAGATACGCAGTATTTT. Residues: CASGLVHGTPGLAGGLPDTQYF.